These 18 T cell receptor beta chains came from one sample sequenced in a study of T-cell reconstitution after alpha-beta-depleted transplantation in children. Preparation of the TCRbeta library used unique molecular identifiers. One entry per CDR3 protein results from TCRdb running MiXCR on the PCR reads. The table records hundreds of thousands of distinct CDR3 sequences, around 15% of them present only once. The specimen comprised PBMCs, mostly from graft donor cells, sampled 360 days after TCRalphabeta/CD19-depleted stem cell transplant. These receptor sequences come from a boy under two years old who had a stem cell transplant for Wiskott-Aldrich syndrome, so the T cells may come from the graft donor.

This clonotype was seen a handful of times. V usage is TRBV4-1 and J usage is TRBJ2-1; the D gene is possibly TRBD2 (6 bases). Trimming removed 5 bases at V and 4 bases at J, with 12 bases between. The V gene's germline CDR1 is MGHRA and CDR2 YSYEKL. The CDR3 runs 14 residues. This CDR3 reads CASSWRVSYNEQFF. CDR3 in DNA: TGCGCCAGCAGCTGGAGGGTCTCTTACAATGAGCAGTTCTTC.

CDR3: CASSLFWDTTYEQYF. The DNA of the CDR3 is TGTGCCAGCAGTTTATTTTGGGACACAACCTACGAGCAGTACTTC. The rearrangement uses TRBV27 and TRBJ2-7; the D gene is possibly TRBD1 (6 bases). Germline V gives CDR1 MNHEY, CDR2 SMNVEV (reference sequence). The CDR3 length is 15 residues. V lost 1 base, J lost 2 bases, and 12 bases lay in between.

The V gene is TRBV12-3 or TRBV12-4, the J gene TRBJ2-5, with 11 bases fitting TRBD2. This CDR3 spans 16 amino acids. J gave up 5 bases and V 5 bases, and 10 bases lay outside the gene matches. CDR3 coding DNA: TGTGCCAGCAGTCCTTTTAGCGGGAGGGCCTGGGAGACCCAGTACTTC. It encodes CASSPFSGRAWETQYF.

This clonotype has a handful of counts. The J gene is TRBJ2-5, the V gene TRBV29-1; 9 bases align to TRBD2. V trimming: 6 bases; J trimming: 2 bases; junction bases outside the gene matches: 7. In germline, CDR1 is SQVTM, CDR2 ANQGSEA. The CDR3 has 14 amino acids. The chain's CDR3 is CSVAGTSWQETQYF. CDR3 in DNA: TGCAGCGTCGCCGGGACTAGCTGGCAAGAGACCCAGTACTTC.

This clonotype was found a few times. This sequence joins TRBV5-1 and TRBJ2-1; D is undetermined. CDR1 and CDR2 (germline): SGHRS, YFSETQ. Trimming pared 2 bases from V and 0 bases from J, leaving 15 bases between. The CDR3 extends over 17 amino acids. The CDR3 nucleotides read TGCGCCAGCAGCTTTTTGACCGGCCCCAGCTCCTACAATGAGCAGTTCTTC. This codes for CASSFLTGPSSYNEQFF.

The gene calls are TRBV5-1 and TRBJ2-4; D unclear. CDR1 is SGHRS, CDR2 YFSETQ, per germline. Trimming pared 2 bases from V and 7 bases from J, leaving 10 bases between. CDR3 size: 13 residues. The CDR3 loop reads CASSFNLENIQYF. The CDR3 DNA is TGCGCCAGCAGCTTTAACCTGGAGAACATTCAGTACTTC.

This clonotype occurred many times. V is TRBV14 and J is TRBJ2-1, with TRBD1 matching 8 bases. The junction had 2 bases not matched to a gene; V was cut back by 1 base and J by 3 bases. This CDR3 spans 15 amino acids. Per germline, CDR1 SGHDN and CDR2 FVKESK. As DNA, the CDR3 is TGTGCCAGCAGCCAAGGACAGGGGTTCTACAATGAGCAGTTCTTC. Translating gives CASSQGQGFYNEQFF.

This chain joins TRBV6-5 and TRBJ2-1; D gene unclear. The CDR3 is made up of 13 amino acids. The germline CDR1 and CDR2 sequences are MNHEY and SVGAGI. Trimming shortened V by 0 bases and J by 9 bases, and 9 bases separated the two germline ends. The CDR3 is CASSYSFVGEQFF. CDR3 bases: TGTGCCAGCAGTTACTCGTTTGTGGGTGAGCAGTTCTTC.

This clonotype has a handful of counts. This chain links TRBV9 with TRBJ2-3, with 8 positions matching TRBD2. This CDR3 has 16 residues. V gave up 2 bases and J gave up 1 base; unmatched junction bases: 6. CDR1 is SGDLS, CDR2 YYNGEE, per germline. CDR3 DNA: TGTGCCAGCAGCGTGGGTGCGGGGGGACGCACAGATACGCAGTATTTT. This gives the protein CASSVGAGGRTDTQYF.

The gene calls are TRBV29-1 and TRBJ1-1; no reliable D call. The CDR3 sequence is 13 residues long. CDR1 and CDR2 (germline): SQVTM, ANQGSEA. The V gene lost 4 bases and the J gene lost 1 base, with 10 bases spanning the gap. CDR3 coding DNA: TGCAGCGTTGGGGTGGGAGCGAACACTGAAGCTTTCTTT. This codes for CSVGVGANTEAFF. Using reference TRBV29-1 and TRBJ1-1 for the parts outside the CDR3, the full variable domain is SAVISQKPSRDICQRGTSLTIQCQVDSQVTMMFWYRQQPGQSLTLIATANQGSEATYESGFVIDKFPISRPNLTFSTLTVSNMSPEDSSIYLCSVGVGANTEAFFGQGTRLTVV.

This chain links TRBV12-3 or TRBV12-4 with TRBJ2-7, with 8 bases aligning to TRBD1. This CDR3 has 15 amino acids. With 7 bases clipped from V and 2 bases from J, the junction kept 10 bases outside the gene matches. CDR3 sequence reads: CASTQTTTGAYEQYF. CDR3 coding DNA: TGTGCCAGCACCCAAACCACGACAGGGGCCTACGAGCAGTACTTC.

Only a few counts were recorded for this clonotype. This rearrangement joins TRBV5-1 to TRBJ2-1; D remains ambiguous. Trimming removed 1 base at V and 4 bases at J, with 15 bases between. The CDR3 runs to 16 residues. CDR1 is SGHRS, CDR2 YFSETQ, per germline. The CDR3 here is CASSLKPPIHYNEQFF. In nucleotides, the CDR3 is TGCGCCAGCAGCTTGAAACCTCCAATACATTACAATGAGCAGTTCTTC.

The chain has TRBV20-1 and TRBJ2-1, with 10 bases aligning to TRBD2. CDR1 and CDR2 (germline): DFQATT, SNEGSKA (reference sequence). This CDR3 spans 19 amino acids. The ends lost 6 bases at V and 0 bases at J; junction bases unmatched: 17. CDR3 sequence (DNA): TGCAGTGCCCCTCCCGCTAGCGGGAGTCCCTTTAGCTCCTACAATGAGCAGTTCTTC. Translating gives CSAPPASGSPFSSYNEQFF.

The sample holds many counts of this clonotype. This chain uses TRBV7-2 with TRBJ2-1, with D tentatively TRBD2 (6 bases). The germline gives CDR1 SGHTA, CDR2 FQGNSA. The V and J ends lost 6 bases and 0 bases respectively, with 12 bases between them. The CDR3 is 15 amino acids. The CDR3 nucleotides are TGTGCCAGCAGTCTAGCGCGGAGCTCCTACAATGAGCAGTTCTTC. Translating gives CASSLARSSYNEQFF. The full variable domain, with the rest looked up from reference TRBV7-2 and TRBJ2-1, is GAGVSQSPSNKVTEKGKDVELRCDPISGHTALYWYRQSLGQGLEFLIYFQGNSAPDKSGLPSDRFSAERTGGSVSTLTIQRTQQEDSAVYLCASSLARSSYNEQFFGPGTRLTVL.

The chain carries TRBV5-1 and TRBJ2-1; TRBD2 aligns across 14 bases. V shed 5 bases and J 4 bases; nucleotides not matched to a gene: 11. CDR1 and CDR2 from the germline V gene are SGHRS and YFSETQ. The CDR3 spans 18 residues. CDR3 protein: CASSSGLAGAYNYNEQFF. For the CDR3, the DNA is TGCGCCAGCAGTTCGGGACTAGCGGGAGCTTATAATTACAATGAGCAGTTCTTC.

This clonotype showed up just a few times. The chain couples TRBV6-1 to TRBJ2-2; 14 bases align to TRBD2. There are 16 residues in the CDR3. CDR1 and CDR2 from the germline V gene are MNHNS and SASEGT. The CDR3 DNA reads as TGTGCTACGAGACTAGCGGGGGGGCCGGACACCGGGGAGCTGTTTTTT. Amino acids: CATRLAGGPDTGELFF.

The CDR3 spells CASSQAKDRADTQYF. CDR3 sequence (DNA): TGCGCCAGCAGCCAAGCAAAGGACAGGGCAGATACGCAGTATTTT. The chain employs TRBV4-3 and TRBJ2-3; 8 bases line up with TRBD1. CDR1 is LGHNA, CDR2 YSLEER, per germline. The trim removed 1 base at V and 4 bases at J, leaving 4 bases unmatched. This CDR3 spans 15 amino acids.

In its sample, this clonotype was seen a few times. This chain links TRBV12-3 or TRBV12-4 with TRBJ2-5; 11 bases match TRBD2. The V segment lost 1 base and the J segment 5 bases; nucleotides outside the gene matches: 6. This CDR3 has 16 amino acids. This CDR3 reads CASSLGLAGPGETQYF. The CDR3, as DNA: TGTGCCAGCAGTTTAGGACTAGCGGGACCTGGGGAGACCCAGTACTTC.